The rows below give T cell receptor beta chains drawn from one sample of a study of multiple sclerosis patients with progressive multifocal leukoencephalopathy. Measured with immunoSEQ multiplex PCR; TCRdb has only the in-frame clones, and not every one. The sample includes roughly 34,000 clones, 75% to 90% of them seen just once. The source material was PBMCs. Every receptor here comes from a human donor with multiple sclerosis. The conserved cysteine and the conserved F or W are not part of the CDR3 here. Some rows have no size entry. The others give once, few or many, or a class for an expanded clone.

V gene,J gene,clone size,CDR3 protein
TRBV6-5,TRBJ1-4,few,ASRGQGWNEKLF
TRBV6-1,TRBJ2-6,-,ASSEDLGTGANVLT
TRBV19,TRBJ1-2,-,ASSIGTGTTGGYT
TRBV19,TRBJ2-7,-,AGGPGLAGEGSYEQY
TRBV7-8,TRBJ1-4,-,ASSTRTGGNEKLF
TRBV19,TRBJ2-1,-,ASGLAGGYNEQF
TRBV30,TRBJ2-1,-,AWSRASGSYNEQF
TRBV5-4,TRBJ1-4,-,ASSRGGASGNEKLF
TRBV2,TRBJ2-7,-,ASSPRSRGPYEQY
TRBV27,TRBJ1-2,-,ASSTALSPNYGYT
TRBV28,TRBJ2-7,-,ASSLAWGEQY
TRBV28,TRBJ2-1,-,ASSPMIAGERNEQF
TRBV18,TRBJ2-7,-,ASSQLRDMSEQY
TRBV6-4,TRBJ2-3,-,ASSAGEGNTQY
TRBV16,TRBJ1-5,-,ASSLGGVPQH
TRBV29-1,TRBJ1-2,-,SVGVGRTYGYT
TRBV5-1,TRBJ2-5,-,ASSSLEKETQY
TRBV19,TRBJ2-2,-,ASRLGAGTPNTGELF
TRBV19,TRBJ2-7,-,ASSIGRTSGRSHEQY
TRBV28,TRBJ2-7,few,ASSTYRGSGRIREQY
TRBV4-1,TRBJ1-2,-,ASSQSPSFGGGYT
TRBV6-5,TRBJ1-1,-,ASSYSNVNTEAF
TRBV19,TRBJ1-6,-,ASSLGGSGSPLH
TRBV5-1,TRBJ2-7,-,ASSGLAVYEQY